This TCR beta chain was identified during a study of blood T cell repertoires in COVID-19. Study-wide context: Samples came from the United States, Italy and Spain, spanning acute and convalescent COVID-19. From T cells, B-cell-depleted T cells, or PBMCs came the material, which was cDNA or gDNA.

Germline-derived CDR1 and CDR2 are SGHRS and YFSETQ. The trim removed 0 bases at V and 2 bases at J, leaving 2 bases unmatched. CDR3 length: 14 amino acids. Under the authors' procedure: Estimated nucleated cell counts came from reference gene primer amplification. Profiled with immunoSEQ multiplex PCR; TCRdb holds only in-frame clones, not every one. That table gives V, J and clone size, and the DNA gave D and trimming. The sample consists of about 240,000 clones, roughly 87% of them appearing once. The source material was peripheral blood. This rearrangement joins TRBV5-1 to TRBJ2-7, with TRBD2 matching over 7 bases. The TCR sequence derives from a man aged 55 to 70 who had recovered from COVID-19. For the CDR3, the DNA is TGCGCCAGCAGCTTGGGGACTAGAACCTACGAGCAGTACTTC. Residues: CASSLGTRTYEQYF.